This T cell receptor beta chain derives from a study of cytomegalovirus exposure and HLA in healthy donors. Primers for the PCR totalled 60 Vbeta and 13 Jbeta. The assay was immunoSEQ multiplex PCR, and TCRdb's table has in-frame clones only and misses some. Of 100,000 or so clones in the sample, approximately 85% are singletons; the top ten hold around 3.9%. Study-level points and caveats: TCR beta sequences reportedly predicted most subjects' HLA-A and HLA-B alleles accurately. In a later analysis, a missense DCLRE1C variant was linked to TCR beta V- and J-gene trimming.

The sample holds one count of this clone. Its antigen is currently unknown. With 4 bases clipped from V and 2 bases from J, the junction kept 10 bases outside the gene matches. This CDR3 has 16 residues. The germline CDR1 and CDR2 sequences are MNHEY and SMNVEV (reference sequence). What was sequenced was PBMCs. This TCR came from a man aged 25 to 40 in good health and CMV-seronegative. The gene calls are TRBV27 and TRBJ2-7; TRBD1 agrees at 8 bases. The CDR3 loop is CASSWISGRGPYEQYF. Here the CDR3 DNA reads TGTGCCAGCAGTTGGATTAGTGGCAGGGGGCCCTACGAGCAGTACTTC.